In this sample, the clone carrying this T cell receptor (beta chain) turned up once. The data stem from a study of CD8 T cells in Susac syndrome. Random hexamers primed reverse transcription of about 0.45 to 1 ug RNA. An immunoSEQ multiplex PCR generated amplified TCR beta CDR3 products spanning 54 Vbeta and 13 Jbeta. MiXCR, applied by TCRdb to the immunoSEQ multiplex PCR reads, yields one record per CDR3 protein. The table records approximately 130,000 distinct CDR3 sequences, about 90% of them present only once. CD8+ and CD4+ T cells from blood underwent TCR beta sequencing, which was carried out in a high-throughput format. The CDR3 has 15 amino acids. Germline V gene data show CDR1 as MGHRA and CDR2 as YSYEKL. Trimming removed 4 bases from V and 3 bases from J; junction bases left unmatched: 8.

The chain is built from TRBV4-1 and TRBJ2-7; 8 positions agree with TRBD2. The receptor was isolated from a human donor with multiple sclerosis. Sequences were obtained from CD8+ T cells from PBMCs. The CDR3 DNA sequence: TGCGCCAGCAGCCGAGGGAGCGGGAGCGGCTACGAGCAGTACTTC. This codes for CASSRGSGSGYEQYF.